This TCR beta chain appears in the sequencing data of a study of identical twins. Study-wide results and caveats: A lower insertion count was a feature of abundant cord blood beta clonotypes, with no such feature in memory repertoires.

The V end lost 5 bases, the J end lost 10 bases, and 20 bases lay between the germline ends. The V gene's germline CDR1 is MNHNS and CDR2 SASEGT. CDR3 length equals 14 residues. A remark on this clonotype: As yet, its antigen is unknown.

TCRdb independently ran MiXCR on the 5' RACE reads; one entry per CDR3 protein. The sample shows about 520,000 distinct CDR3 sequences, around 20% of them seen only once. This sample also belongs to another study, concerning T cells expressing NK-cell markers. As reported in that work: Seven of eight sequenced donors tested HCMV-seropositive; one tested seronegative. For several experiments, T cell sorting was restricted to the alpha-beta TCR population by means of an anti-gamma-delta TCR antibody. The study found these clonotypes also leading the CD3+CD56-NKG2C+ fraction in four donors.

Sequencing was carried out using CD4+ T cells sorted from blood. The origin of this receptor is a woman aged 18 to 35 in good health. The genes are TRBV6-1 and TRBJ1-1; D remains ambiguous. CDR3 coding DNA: TGTGCCAGCAGTCCGCAACAGTCTGGGAGGTCAGCTTTCTTT. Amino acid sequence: CASSPQQSGRSAFF.